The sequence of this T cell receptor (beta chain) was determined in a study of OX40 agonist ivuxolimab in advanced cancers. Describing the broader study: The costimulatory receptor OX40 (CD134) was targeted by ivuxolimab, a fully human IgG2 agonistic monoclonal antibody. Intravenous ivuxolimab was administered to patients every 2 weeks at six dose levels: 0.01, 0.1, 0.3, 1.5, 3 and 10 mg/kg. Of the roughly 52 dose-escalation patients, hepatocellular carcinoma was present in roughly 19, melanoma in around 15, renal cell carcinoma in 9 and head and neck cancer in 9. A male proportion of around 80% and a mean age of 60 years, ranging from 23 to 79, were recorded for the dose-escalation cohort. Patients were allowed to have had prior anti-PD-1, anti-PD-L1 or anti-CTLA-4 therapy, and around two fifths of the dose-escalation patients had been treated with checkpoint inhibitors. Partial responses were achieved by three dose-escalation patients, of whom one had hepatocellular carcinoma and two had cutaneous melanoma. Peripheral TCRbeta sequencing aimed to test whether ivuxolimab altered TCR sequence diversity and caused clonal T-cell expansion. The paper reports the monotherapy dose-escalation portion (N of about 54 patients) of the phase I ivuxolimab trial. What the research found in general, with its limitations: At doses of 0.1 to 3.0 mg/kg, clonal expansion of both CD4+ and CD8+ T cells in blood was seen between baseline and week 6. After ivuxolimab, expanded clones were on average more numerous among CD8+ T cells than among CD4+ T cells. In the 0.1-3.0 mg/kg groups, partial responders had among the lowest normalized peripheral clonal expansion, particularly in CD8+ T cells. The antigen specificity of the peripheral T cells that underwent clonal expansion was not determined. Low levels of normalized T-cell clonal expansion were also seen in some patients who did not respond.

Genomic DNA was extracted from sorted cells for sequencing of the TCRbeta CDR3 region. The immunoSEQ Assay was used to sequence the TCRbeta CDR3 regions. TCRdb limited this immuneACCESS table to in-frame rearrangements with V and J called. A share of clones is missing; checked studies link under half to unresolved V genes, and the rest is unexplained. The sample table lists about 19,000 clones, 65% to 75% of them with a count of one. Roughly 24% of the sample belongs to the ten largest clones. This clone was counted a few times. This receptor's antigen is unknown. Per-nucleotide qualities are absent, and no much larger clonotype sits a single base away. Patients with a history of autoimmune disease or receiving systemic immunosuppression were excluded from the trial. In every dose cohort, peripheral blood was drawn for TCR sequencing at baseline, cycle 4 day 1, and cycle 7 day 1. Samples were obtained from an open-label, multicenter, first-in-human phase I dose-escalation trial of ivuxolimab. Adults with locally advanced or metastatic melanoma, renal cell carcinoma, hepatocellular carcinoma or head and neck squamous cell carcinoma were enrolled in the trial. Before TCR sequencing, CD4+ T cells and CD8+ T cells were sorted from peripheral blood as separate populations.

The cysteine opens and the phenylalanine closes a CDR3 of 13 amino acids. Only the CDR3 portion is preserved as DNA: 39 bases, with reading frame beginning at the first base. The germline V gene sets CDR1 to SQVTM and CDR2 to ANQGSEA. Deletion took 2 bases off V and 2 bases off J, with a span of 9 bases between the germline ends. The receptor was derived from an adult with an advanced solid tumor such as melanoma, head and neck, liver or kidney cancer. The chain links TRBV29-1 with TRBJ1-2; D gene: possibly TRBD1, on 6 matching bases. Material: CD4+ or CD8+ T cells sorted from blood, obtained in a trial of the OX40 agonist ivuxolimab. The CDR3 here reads CSVESGVNYGYTF. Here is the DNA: TGCAGCGTTGAATCAGGGGTGAACTATGGCTACACCTTC.